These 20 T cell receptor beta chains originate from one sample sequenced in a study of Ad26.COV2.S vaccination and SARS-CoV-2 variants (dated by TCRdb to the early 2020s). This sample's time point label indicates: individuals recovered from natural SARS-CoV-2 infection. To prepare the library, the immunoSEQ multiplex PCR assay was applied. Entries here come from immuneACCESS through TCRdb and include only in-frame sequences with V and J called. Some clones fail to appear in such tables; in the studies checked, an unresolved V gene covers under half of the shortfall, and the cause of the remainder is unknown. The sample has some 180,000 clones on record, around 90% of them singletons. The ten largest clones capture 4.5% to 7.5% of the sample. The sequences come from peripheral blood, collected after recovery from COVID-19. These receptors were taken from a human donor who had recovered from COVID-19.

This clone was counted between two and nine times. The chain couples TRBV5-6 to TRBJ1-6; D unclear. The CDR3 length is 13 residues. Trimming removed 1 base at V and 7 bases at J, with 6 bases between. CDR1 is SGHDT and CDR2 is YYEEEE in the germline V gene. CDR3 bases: TGTGCCAGCAGCTTGTGGCCCAATTCACCCCTCCACTTT. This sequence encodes CASSLWPNSPLHF.

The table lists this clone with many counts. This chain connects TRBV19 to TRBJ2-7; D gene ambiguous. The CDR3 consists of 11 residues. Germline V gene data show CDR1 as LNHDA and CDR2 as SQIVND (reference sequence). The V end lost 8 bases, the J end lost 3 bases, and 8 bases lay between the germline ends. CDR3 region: CASSDRYEQYF. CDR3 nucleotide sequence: TGTGCCAGTTCGGACCGCTACGAGCAGTACTTC. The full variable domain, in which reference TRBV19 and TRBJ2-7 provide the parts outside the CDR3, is DGGITQSPKYLFRKEGQNVTLSCEQNLNHDAMYWYRQDPGQGLRLIYYSQIVNDFQKGDIAEGYSVSREKKESFPLTVTSAQKNPTAFYLCASSDRYEQYFGPGTRLTVT.

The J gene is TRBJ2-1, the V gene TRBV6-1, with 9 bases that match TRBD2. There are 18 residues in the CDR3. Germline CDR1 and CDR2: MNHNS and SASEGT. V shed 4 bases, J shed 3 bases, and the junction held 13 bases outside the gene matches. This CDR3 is CASSGGNSGRVRYNEQFF. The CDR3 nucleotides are TGTGCCAGCAGTGGGGGAAATAGCGGGAGAGTTCGCTACAATGAGCAGTTCTTC.

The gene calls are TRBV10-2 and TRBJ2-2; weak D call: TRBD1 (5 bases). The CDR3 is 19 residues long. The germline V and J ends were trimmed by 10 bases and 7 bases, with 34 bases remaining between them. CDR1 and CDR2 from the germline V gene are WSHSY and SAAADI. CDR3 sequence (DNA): TGCGCCACTCCCACCCCTTTGCGCCCCAGGGTAAAGATGGGCGGGGAGCTGTTTTTT. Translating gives CATPTPLRPRVKMGGELFF.

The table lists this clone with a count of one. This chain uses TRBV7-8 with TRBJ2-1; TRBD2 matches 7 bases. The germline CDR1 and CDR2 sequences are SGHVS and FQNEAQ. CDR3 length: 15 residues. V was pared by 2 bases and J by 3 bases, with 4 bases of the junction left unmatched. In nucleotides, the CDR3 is TGTGCCAGCAGCTTAACCGGCGGGAGCTACAATGAGCAGTTCTTC. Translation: CASSLTGGSYNEQFF.

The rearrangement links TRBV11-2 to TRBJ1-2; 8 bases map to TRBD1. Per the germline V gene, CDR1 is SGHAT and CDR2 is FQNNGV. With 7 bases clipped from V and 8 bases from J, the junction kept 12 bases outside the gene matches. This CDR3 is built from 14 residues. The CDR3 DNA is TGTGCCAGCAAAGCGAACGGCAGGGGGCGAGGCTACACCTTC. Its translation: CASKANGRGRGYTF.

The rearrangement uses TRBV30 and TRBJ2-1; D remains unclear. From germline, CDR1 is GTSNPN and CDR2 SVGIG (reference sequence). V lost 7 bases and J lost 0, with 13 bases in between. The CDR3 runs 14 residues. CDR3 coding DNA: TGTGCCTCCGCCGTCGGGTTCTCCTACAATGAGCAGTTCTTC. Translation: CASAVGFSYNEQFF.

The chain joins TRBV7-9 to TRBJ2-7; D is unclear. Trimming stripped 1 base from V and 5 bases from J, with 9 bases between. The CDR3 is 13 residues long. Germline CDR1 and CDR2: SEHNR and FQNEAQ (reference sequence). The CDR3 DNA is TGTGCCAGCAGCTTAGGGGCCCTGGACGAGCAGTACTTC. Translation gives CASSLGALDEQYF.

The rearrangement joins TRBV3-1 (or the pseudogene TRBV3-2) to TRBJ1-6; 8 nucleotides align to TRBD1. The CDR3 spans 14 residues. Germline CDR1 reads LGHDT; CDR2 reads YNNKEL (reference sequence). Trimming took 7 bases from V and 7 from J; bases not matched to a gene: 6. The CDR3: CASTPGQGNSPLHF. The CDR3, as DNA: TGTGCCAGCACCCCAGGACAGGGAAATTCACCCCTCCACTTT.

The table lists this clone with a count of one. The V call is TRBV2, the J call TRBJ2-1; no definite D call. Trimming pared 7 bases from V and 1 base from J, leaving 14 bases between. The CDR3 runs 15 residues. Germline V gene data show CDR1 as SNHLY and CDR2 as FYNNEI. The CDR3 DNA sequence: TGTGCCAGCACCCCGACCGACCCGTCCTACAATGAGCAGTTCTTC. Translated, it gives CASTPTDPSYNEQFF.

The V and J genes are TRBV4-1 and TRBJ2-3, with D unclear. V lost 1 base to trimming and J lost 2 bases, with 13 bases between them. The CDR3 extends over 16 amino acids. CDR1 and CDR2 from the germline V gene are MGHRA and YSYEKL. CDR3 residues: CASSQANIANTDTQYF. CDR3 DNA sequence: TGCGCCAGCAGCCAAGCGAATATCGCGAACACAGATACGCAGTATTTT.

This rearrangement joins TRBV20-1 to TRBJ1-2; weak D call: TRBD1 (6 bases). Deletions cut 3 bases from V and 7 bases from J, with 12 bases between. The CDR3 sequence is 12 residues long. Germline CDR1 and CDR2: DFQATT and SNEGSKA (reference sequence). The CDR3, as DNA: TGCAGTGCTAGTCAACAGGGACCTGGCTACACCTTC. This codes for CSASQQGPGYTF.

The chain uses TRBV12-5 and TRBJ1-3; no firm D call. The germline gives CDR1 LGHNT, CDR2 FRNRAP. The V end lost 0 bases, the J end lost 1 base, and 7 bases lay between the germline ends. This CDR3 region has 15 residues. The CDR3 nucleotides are TGTGCTAGTGGTTTGGTACGAGGTTCTGGAAACACCATATATTTT. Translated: CASGLVRGSGNTIYF.

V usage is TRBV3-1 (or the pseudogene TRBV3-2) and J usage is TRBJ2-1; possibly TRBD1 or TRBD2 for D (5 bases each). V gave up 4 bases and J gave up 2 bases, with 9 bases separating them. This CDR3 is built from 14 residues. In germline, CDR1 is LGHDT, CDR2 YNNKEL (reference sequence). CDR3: CASSRRGAYNEQFF. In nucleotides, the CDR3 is TGTGCCAGCAGCCGACGGGGCGCCTACAATGAGCAGTTCTTC.

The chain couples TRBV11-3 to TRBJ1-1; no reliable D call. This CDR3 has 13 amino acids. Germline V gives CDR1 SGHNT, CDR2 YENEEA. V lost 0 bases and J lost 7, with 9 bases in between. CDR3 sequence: CASSLDTQYEAFF. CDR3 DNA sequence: TGTGCCAGCAGCTTAGACACGCAGTATGAAGCTTTCTTT.

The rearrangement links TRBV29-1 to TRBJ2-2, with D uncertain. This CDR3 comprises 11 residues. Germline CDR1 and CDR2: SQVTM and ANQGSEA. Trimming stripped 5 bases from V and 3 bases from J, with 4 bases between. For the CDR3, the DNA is TGCAGCGTTTGGGACACCGGGGAGCTGTTTTTT. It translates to CSVWDTGELFF.

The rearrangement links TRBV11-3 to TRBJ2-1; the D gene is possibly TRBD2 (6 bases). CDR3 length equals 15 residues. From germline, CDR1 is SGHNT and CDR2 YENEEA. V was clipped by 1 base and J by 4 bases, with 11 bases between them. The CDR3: CASSLGRGLYNEQFF. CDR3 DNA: TGTGCCAGCAGCTTAGGTAGGGGACTGTACAATGAGCAGTTCTTC.

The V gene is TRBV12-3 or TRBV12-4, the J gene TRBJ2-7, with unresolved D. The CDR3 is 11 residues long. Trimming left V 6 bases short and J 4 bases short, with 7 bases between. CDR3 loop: CASSLLYEQYF. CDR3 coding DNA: TGTGCCAGCAGCCTCCTGTACGAGCAGTACTTC.

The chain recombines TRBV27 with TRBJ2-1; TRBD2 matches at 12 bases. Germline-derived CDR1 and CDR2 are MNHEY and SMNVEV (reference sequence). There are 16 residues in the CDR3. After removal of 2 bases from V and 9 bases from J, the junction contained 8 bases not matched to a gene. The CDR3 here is CASSLGLAGIRSEQFF. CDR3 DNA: TGTGCCAGCAGTTTAGGACTAGCGGGGATCAGAAGTGAGCAGTTCTTC.

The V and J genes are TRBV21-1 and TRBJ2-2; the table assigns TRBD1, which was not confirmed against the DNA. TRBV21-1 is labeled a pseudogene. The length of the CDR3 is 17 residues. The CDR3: CASSNGTGGEDTGELFF. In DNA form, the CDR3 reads TGTGCCAGCAGCAACGGGACAGGGGGCGAGGACACCGGGGAGCTGTTTTTT.